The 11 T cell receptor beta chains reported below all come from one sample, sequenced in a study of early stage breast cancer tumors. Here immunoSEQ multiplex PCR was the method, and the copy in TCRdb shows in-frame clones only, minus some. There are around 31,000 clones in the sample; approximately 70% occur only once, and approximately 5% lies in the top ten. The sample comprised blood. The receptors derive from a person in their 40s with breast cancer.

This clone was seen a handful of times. The CDR3 spells CASSDGGPFPEKLFF. The CDR3 coding sequence is TGTGCCAGCAGTGATGGGGGGCCCTTTCCTGAAAAACTGTTTTTT. The chain employs TRBV6-4 and TRBJ1-4, with D possibly TRBD1 on 6 matching bases. Germline V CDR1 and CDR2: MRHNA, SNTAGT. This CDR3 has 15 residues. V lost 3 bases, J lost 7 bases, and 15 bases lay in between.

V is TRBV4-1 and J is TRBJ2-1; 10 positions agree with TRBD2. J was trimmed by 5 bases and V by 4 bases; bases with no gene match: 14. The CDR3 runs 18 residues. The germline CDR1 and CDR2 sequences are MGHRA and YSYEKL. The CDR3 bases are TGCGCCAGCAGCCCACATTATGTTAGCGGGAGGACAGACAATGAGCAGTTCTTC. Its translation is CASSPHYVSGRTDNEQFF.

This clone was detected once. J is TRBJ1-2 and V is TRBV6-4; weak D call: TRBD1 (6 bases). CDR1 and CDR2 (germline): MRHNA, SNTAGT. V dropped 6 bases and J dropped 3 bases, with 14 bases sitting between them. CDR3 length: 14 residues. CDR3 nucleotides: TGTGCCAGCAGGGGGGCTCTCCCGGACTATGGCTACACCTTC. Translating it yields CASRGALPDYGYTF.

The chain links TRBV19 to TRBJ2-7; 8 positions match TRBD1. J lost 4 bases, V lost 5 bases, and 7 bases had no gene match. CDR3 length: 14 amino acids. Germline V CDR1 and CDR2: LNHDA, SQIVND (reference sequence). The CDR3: CASSDGQGMYEQYF. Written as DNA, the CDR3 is TGTGCCAGTAGTGATGGACAGGGTATGTACGAGCAGTACTTC. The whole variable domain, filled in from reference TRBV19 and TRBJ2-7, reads DGGITQSPKYLFRKEGQNVTLSCEQNLNHDAMYWYRQDPGQGLRLIYYSQIVNDFQKGDIAEGYSVSREKKESFPLTVTSAQKNPTAFYLCASSDGQGMYEQYFGPGTRLTVT.

The CDR3 protein is CASSQGGGLETQYF. CDR3 bases: TGCGCCAGCAGCCAGGGCGGGGGGTTGGAGACCCAGTACTTC. The V call is TRBV4-3, the J call TRBJ2-5, with 8 bases identical to TRBD2. J gave up 5 bases and V 3 bases, and 5 bases lay outside the gene matches. This CDR3 has 14 residues. In germline, CDR1 is LGHNA, CDR2 YSLEER.

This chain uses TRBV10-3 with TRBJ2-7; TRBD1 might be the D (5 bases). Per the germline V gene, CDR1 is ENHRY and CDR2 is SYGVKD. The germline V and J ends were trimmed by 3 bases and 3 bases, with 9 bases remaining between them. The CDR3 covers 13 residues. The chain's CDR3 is CAISEGRVYEQYF. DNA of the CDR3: TGTGCCATCAGTGAAGGCAGGGTCTACGAGCAGTACTTC.

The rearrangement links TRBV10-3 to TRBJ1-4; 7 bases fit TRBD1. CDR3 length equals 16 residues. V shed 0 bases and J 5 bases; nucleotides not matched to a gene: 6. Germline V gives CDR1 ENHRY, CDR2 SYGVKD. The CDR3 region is CAISESSGQRNEKLFF. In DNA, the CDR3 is TGTGCCATCAGTGAGTCGTCGGGACAGCGGAATGAAAAACTGTTTTTT.

The CDR3 here is CASSLGWLRTTEAFF. CDR3 in DNA: TGTGCCAGCAGCCTGGGGTGGCTAAGGACCACTGAAGCTTTCTTT. The chain links TRBV7-4 to TRBJ1-1, with D uncertain. The CDR3 totals 15 residues. The V gene's germline CDR1 is SGHVT and CDR2 SQSDAQ. The V and J ends lost 5 bases and 4 bases respectively, with 17 bases between them.

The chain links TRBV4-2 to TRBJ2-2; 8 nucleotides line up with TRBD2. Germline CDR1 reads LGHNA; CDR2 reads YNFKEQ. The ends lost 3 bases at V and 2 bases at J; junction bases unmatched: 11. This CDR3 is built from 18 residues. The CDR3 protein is CASSQAIGTSFNTGELFF. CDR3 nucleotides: TGTGCCAGCAGCCAGGCCATTGGGACTAGTTTTAACACCGGGGAGCTGTTTTTT.

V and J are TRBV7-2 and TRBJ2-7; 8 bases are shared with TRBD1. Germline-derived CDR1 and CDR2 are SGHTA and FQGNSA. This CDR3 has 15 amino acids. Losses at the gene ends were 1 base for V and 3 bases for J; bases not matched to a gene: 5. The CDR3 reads CASSLGGQGVYEQYF. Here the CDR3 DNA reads TGTGCCAGCAGCTTAGGTGGACAGGGTGTCTACGAGCAGTACTTC.

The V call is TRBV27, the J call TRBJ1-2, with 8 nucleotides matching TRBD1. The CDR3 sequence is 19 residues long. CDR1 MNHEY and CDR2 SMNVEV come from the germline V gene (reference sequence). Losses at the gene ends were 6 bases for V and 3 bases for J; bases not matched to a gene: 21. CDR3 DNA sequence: TGTGCCAGCAGATCCGCACACGCCGGACAGGGCGTTTTAGACTATGGCTACACCTTC. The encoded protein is CASRSAHAGQGVLDYGYTF.